These T cell receptor beta chains were read from a single sample in a study of shared clonotypes between healthy human individuals. Sequencing was performed with immunoSEQ multiplex PCR; in TCRdb, only in-frame clones are kept and a portion is missing. The data show some 2,400,000 clones, approximately 95% seen once. The sequenced sample consisted of naive CD4+ T cells sorted from blood. The receptors were gathered from a man younger than 30 in good health. The CDR3 runs from the conserved cysteine through the conserved F or W. Fields, in order: J gene, V gene, CDR3 protein.

TRBJ1-2	TRBV6-5	CASSRLQFYGYTF
TRBJ1-2	TRBV28	CASSLQSGQGRGYTF
TRBJ2-3	TRBV7-9	CASSFEQGADTQYF
TRBJ1-1	TRBV2	CASSLQGVPEAFF
TRBJ1-5	TRBV5-6	CASSGGGSNQPQHF
TRBJ1-1	TRBV5-1	CASSSQRGLNRATNTEAFF
TRBJ1-6	TRBV28	CASIPQDRQNSPLHF
TRBJ2-1	TRBV27	CASRPGQGRLTEQFF
TRBJ2-7	TRBV6-5	CASSPTGTNSYEQYF
TRBJ2-5	TRBV7-9	CASSSNGWETQYF
TRBJ2-2	TRBV12-5	CASGPTNRGNTGELFF
TRBJ1-1	TRBV2	CASSGGVEAFF
TRBJ1-3	TRBV30	CAWARPQGGVSGNTIYF
TRBJ1-5	TRBV7-9	CASSPRDSAGPQPQHF
TRBJ1-5	TRBV5-5	CASSLQGAGQPQHF
TRBJ1-4	TRBV25-1	CASRVPGGRNEKLFF
TRBJ2-5	TRBV6-5	CASNYLAGGPRETQYF
TRBJ1-4	TRBV10-2	CASSGMGREKLFF
TRBJ1-4	TRBV5-4	CASSSSPTGQGNEKLFF
TRBJ2-7	TRBV7-8	CASSLGWDEQYF
TRBJ2-4	TRBV7-9	CASSQYAGRNILAKNIQYF
TRBJ2-5	TRBV7-9	CASSPSGGPETQYF
TRBJ2-7	TRBV29-1	CSVGTDLYEQYF
TRBJ2-3	TRBV10-3	CAISAGGVVSTDTQYF
TRBJ1-6	TRBV10-1	CASRAQENSPLHF
TRBJ1-1	TRBV10-3	CAIAPSGQNTEAFF
TRBJ1-3	TRBV4-2	CASSQSDRDGNTIYF
TRBJ1-6	TRBV27	CASSFDRANNSPLHF
TRBJ2-1	TRBV4-1	CASSQFNEQFF
TRBJ2-1	TRBV7-2	CASSLVAGVRGEQFF
TRBJ1-6	TRBV5-6	CASSPDRTTNSPLHF
TRBJ2-2	TRBV19	CASSRLAGGLPGELFF
TRBJ2-2	TRBV6-4	CASSDSGGSSGELFF
TRBJ1-5	TRBV27	CASSLGGYSNQPQHF
TRBJ2-7	TRBV6-5	CASSYSEQGAYEQYF
TRBJ2-7	TRBV6-1	CASSEAHLQNYEQYF
TRBJ2-1	TRBV4-1	CASSFEGGASNEQFF
TRBJ2-7	TRBV28	CASSSGGVYEQYF
TRBJ1-4	TRBV6-5	CASSIGPNEKLFF
TRBJ2-4	TRBV5-4	CASSLDQREDIQYF
TRBJ1-1	TRBV18	CASSMGQGGNTEAFF
TRBJ2-2	TRBV10-3	CAISESMNTGELFF
TRBJ2-5	TRBV5-1	CASSGGGTGTETQYF
TRBJ2-2	TRBV11-3	CASGQGTGELFF
TRBJ1-2	TRBV5-3	CARSLETWIPPGYTF
TRBJ2-7	TRBV6-6	CASSGEGGPWEQYF
TRBJ2-2	TRBV7-2	CASSPRLEATGELFF
TRBJ1-5	TRBV10-3	CAISGAAGGNQPQHF
TRBJ2-7	TRBV5-6	CASSLRLVGDYEQYF
TRBJ2-5	TRBV5-4	CASSLSGGIGETQYF
TRBJ2-1	TRBV6-1	CASSETSGTSYNEQFF
TRBJ2-1	TRBV27	CASSSPPVDEQFF
TRBJ1-5	TRBV6-1	CASSEAAGGSNQPQHF
TRBJ2-2	TRBV19	CASRIKRGLITGELFF
TRBJ2-7	TRBV7-2	CASSPAGDSSYEQYF
TRBJ1-2	TRBV6-5	CASRNDRVNYGYTF
TRBJ1-2	TRBV7-9	CASQGYGYTF
TRBJ2-2	TRBV6-4	CASSESGGPTGELFF
TRBJ2-7	TRBV11-2	CASSLGPRAGDEQYF
TRBJ1-4	TRBV27	CASKTGGTTNEKLFF